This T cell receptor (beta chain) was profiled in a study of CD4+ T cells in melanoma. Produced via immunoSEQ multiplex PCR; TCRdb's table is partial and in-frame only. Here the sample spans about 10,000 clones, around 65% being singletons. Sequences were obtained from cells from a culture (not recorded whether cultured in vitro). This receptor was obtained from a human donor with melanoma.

CDR3 loop: CASSSTSTSTDTQYF. The CDR3, as DNA: TGTGCCAGCAGCTCCACTAGCACTAGCACAGATACGCAGTATTTT. J is TRBJ2-3 and V is TRBV7-2; the D gene is possibly TRBD2 (6 bases). V lost 4 bases and J 0 bases, leaving 11 bases between the germline ends. CDR1 and CDR2 from the germline V gene are SGHTA and FQGNSA. The CDR3 contains 15 residues.